The 7 T cell receptor beta chains below come from one sample, sequenced in a study of blood T cell repertoires in COVID-19 (dated by TCRdb to about 2020). Library creation used the immunoSEQ multiplex PCR assay. As stored in TCRdb, this immuneACCESS dataset retains in-frame rearrangements with V and J assigned. A fraction of the clones does not appear; measured against another copy, unresolved V genes explain less than half of the discrepancy, and the remainder lacks a known reason. In this sample the table shows around 360,000 clones, 80% to 90% of which occur a single time. The top ten clonotypes cover around 2% of the sample. Sequencing was performed on PBMCs or T cells enriched from blood (not recorded which). All receptors come from a middle-aged man in a cohort exposed to, infected with or recovered from COVID-19 (not recorded which).

The chain links TRBV7-2 to TRBJ2-1; D might be TRBD2 (5 bases). Germline V gives CDR1 SGHTA, CDR2 FQGNSA. This CDR3 spans 12 amino acids. The V gene lost 5 bases and the J gene lost 7 bases, with 9 bases spanning the gap. The chain's CDR3 is CASSTLVNEQFF. Written as DNA, the CDR3 is TGTGCCAGCAGCACACTAGTGAATGAGCAGTTCTTC.

This chain connects TRBV7-2 to TRBJ2-7; D remains ambiguous. Trimming pared 3 bases from V and 0 bases from J, leaving 9 bases between. Germline assignment: CDR1 SGHTA and CDR2 FQGNSA. There are 14 residues in the CDR3. CDR3 sequence: CASSFEANSYEQYF. The CDR3 DNA reads as TGTGCCAGCAGCTTTGAGGCTAACTCCTACGAGCAGTACTTC. The full variable domain, completed using reference TRBV7-2 and TRBJ2-7, is GAGVSQSPSNKVTEKGKDVELRCDPISGHTALYWYRQSLGQGLEFLIYFQGNSAPDKSGLPSDRFSAERTGGSVSTLTIQRTQQEDSAVYLCASSFEANSYEQYFGPGTRLTVT.

The chain combines TRBV18 with TRBJ2-3; D is unclear. The CDR3 spans 11 residues. The V gene lost 3 bases and the J gene lost 8 bases, with 6 bases spanning the gap. CDR1 and CDR2 (germline): KGHSH, LQKENI. Here the CDR3 DNA reads TGTGCCAGCTCACCTATCCTTACGCAGTATTTT. Translated: CASSPILTQYF.

J is TRBJ2-1 and V is TRBV7-2, with 7 positions matching TRBD2. Germline trimming cut 1 base from V and 8 bases from J; bases unmatched to any gene: 8. Germline values: CDR1 SGHTA, CDR2 FQGNSA. The CDR3 sequence is 15 residues long. CDR3 DNA: TGTGCCAGCAGCTTAGGGGCGGGAGTCGACGATGAGCAGTTCTTC. Its translation: CASSLGAGVDDEQFF.

The V gene is TRBV19, the J gene TRBJ1-2, with a possible D match to TRBD1 (5 bases). Germline V gene sequence: CDR1 LNHDA, CDR2 SQIVND (reference sequence). This CDR3 is 14 amino acids long. V was pared by 7 bases and J by 4 bases, with 16 bases between. Here the CDR3 DNA reads TGTGCCAGTACCTCTGGAGGGGTCGGCTATGGCTACACCTTC. This translates into CASTSGGVGYGYTF.

This clone was seen only a few times. The CDR3 reads CASTQGDRGNTGELFF. CDR3 bases: TGTGCCAGCACCCAAGGGGACAGGGGGAACACCGGGGAGCTGTTTTTT. The rearrangement joins TRBV7-9 to TRBJ2-2; 10 bases fit TRBD1. Germline CDR1 reads SEHNR; CDR2 reads FQNEAQ (reference sequence). The CDR3 sequence is 16 residues long. V gave up 7 bases and J gave up 1 base; unmatched junction bases: 6.

This CDR3 is CASSTRTAGARGYTF. Here the CDR3 DNA reads TGTGCCAGCAGTACCAGGACAGCCGGGGCCCGGGGCTACACCTTC. This sequence joins TRBV27 and TRBJ1-2, with a weak D call TRBD1 (6 bases). Trimming removed 5 bases from V and 8 bases from J, with 21 bases in between. The CDR3 runs 15 residues. Germline loops: CDR1 MNHEY, CDR2 SMNVEV (reference sequence).